The present entry profiles one TCR beta chain with its context. Its antigen remains unidentified. Germline V lookup: CDR1 SEHNR, CDR2 FQNEAQ (reference sequence). The CDR3 extends over 12 amino acids. V lost 9 bases and J lost 7, with 15 bases in between. These data come from a study of cytomegalovirus exposure and HLA in healthy donors. General study findings and limits: In a later analysis, productive TCRs from donors in an Asian-associated ancestry cluster reportedly carried fewer N-insertions than the cohort mean. Later on, a genetic analysis was performed. It linked a missense variant in DCLRE1C with V- and J-gene trimming of TCR beta. Sequencing had likely introduced a cluster of highly shared sequence variants as an artifact.

Samples came from healthy bone marrow donors. It was with 60 Vbeta and 13 Jbeta primers that the PCR ran. TCRdb's copy holds only in-frame clones and misses some; the assay was immunoSEQ multiplex PCR. The sample holds approximately 170,000 clones. The origin of this receptor is a woman younger than 30 in good health and CMV-seropositive. The gene calls are TRBV7-9 and TRBJ1-2; weak D call: TRBD1 (5 bases). Sequencing was performed on PBMCs. The CDR3 loop reads CASAGSLGGYTF. For the CDR3, the DNA is TGTGCCAGTGCAGGGTCTTTGGGTGGCTACACCTTC. Complete variable domain (other parts from reference TRBV7-9 and TRBJ1-2): DTGVSQNPRHKITKRGQNVTFRCDPISEHNRLYWYRQTLGQGPEFLTYFQNEAQLEKSRLLSDRFSAERPKGSFSTLEIQRTEQGDSAMYLCASAGSLGGYTFGSGTRLTVV.